This T cell receptor beta chain was captured in a study of tumor-infiltrating lymphocytes in primary liver carcinoma. The CDR3 has 14 amino acids. Germline CDR1 MNHNS, CDR2 SASEGT. In the case of this clonotype: The junction shows a germline mismatch at one end, possibly a read error.

Synthesis of TCR beta cDNA was carried out from about 500 ng total RNA with a constant-region primer. Libraries covering TCR beta were generated through three nested multiplex PCR rounds (using a slightly modified ARM-PCR). In the first two PCR rounds, TRBV1-TRBV30 forward primers were paired with a C-beta reverse primer, and each round lasted approximately 10 cycles. TCRdb re-derived calls from the multiplex PCR reads in MiXCR, one entry per CDR3 protein. The sample yields roughly 49,000 distinct CDR3 sequences, around 77% seen once. The tissue used was unsorted bulk material of about 19-33 mg. RNA and DNA were co-extracted from it with the AllPrep DNA/RNA mini kit. Through surgical resection, the patients' primary liver carcinoma was treated. Chronic HBV infection was present in the patients, who were treatment-naive.

Sequencing was carried out using liver tumor tissue from sampling region 5. Subset noted: tumor region T5, tumor centre. The chain carries TRBV6-1 and TRBJ2-7; D may match TRBD1 or TRBD2 (5 bases each). The TCR sequence derives from a man aged 35-49 years with primary liver carcinoma and hepatitis B virus infection. Here the CDR3 DNA reads TGTGCCATCAGCACCGGGACGGGGCCCTACGGGCAGTATTTC. It specifies CAISTGTGPYGQYF.